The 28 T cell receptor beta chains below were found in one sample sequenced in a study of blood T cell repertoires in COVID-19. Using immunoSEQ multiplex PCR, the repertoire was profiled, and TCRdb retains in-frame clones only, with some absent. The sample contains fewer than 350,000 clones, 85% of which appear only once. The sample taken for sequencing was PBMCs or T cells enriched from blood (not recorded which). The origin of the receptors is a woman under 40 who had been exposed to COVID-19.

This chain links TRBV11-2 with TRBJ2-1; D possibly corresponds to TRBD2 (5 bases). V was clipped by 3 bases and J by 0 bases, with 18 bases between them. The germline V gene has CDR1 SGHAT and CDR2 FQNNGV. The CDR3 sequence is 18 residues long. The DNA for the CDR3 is TGTGCCAGCAGCTTCGAGGGCACGGGCCTAAGCTCCTACAATGAGCAGTTCTTC. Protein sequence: CASSFEGTGLSSYNEQFF.

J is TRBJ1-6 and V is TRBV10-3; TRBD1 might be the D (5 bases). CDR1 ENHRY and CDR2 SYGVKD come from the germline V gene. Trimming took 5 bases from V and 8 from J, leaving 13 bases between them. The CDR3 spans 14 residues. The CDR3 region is CAISSGGVDSPLHF. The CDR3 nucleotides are TGTGCCATCAGTTCTGGGGGGGTTGATTCACCCCTCCACTTT.

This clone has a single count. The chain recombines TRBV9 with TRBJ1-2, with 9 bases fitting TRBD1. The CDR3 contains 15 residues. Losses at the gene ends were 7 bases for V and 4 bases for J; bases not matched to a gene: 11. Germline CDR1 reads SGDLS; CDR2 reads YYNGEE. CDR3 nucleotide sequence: TGTGCCAGCGACCGGTGGACAGGGGATAGCTATGGCTACACCTTC. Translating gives CASDRWTGDSYGYTF.

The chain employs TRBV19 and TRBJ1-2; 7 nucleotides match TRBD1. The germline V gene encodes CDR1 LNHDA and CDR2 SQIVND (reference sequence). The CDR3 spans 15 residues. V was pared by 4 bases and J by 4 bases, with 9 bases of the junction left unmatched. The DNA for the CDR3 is TGTGCCAGTAGTACGAAAAGGGGGCAAGGCTATGGCTACACCTTC. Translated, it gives CASSTKRGQGYGYTF.

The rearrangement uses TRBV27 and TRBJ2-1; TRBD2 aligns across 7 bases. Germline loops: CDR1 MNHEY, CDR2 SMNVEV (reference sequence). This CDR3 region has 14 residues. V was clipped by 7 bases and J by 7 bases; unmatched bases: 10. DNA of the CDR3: TGTGCCAGCAAGCGGGGAGACCCTTTAAATGAGCAGTTCTTC. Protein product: CASKRGDPLNEQFF.

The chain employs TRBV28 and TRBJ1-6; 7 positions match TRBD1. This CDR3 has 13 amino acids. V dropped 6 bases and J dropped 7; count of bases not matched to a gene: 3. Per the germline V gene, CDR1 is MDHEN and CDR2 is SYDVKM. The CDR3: CASRGGGNSPLHF. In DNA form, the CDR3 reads TGTGCCAGCAGAGGGGGCGGAAATTCACCCCTCCACTTT.

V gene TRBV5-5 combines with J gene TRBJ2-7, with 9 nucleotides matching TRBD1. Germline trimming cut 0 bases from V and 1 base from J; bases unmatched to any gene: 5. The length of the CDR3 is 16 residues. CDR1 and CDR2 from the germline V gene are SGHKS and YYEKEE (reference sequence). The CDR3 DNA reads TGTGCCAGCAGCTTGGTGGGACAGGGAGGATCCTACGAGCAGTACTTC. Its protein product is CASSLVGQGGSYEQYF.

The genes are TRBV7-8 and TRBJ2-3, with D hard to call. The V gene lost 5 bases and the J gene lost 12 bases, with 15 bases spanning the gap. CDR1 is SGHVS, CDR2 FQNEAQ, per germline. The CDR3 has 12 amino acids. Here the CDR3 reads CASSPDSFGQYF. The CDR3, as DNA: TGTGCCAGCAGCCCAGACTCCTTTGGCCAGTATTTT. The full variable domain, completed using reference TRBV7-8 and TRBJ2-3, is GAGVSQSPRYKVAKRGQDVALRCDPISGHVSLFWYQQALGQGPEFLTYFQNEAQLDKSGLPSDRFFAERPEGSVSTLKIQRTQQEDSAVYLCASSPDSFGQYFGPGTRLTVL.

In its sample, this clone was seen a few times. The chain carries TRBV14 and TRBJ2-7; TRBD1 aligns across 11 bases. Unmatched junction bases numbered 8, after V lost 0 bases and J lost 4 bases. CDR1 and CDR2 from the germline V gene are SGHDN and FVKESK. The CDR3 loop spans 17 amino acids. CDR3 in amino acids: CASSQELGQGAMYEQYF. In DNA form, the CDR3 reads TGTGCCAGCAGCCAAGAATTAGGACAGGGGGCAATGTACGAGCAGTACTTC.

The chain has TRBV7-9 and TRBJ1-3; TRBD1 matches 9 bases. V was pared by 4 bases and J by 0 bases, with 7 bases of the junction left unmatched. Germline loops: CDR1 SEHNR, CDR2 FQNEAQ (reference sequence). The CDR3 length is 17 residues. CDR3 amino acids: CASSWTGDLSSGNTIYF. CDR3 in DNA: TGTGCCAGCAGCTGGACAGGGGACCTCAGCTCTGGAAACACCATATATTTT.

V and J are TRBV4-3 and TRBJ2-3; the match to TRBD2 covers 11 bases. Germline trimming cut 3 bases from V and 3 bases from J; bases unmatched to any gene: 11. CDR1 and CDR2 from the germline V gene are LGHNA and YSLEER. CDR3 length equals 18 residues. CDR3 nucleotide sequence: TGCGCCAGCAGCCAGGAGGTACTAGCGGGGGAGTCGACAGATACGCAGTATTTT. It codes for CASSQEVLAGESTDTQYF.

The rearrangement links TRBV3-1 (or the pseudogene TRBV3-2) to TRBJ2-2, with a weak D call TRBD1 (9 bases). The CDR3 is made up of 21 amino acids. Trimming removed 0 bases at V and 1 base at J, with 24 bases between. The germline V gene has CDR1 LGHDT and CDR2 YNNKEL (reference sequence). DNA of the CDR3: TGTGCCAGCAGCCAAGACCCGGGGGGGACAGGGTTATACCTGAACACCGGGGAGCTGTTTTTT. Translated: CASSQDPGGTGLYLNTGELFF.

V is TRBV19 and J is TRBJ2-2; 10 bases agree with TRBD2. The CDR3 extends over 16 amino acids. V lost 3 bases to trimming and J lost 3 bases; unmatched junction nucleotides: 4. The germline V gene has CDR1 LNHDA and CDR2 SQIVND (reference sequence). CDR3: CASSILAGEDTGELFF. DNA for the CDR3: TGTGCCAGTAGTATCCTAGCGGGAGAAGACACCGGGGAGCTGTTTTTT.

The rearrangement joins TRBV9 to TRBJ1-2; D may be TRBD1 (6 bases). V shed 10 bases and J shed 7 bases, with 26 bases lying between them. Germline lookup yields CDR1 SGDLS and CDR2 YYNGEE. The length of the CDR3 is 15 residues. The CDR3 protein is CASQRGGRTVGGYTF. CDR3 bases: TGTGCCTCTCAAAGGGGGGGACGCACGGTCGGTGGCTACACCTTC.

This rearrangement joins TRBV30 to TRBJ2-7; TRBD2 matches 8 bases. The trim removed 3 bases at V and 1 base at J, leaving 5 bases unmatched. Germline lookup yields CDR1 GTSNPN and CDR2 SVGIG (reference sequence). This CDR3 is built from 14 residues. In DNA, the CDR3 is TGTGCCTGGAGCGGCGGGGGGCTGTCCTACGAGCAGTACTTC. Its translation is CAWSGGGLSYEQYF.

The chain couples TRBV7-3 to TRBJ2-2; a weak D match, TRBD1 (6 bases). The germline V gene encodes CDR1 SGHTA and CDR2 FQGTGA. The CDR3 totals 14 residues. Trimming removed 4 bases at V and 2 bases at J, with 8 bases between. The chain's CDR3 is CASSSTGNTGELFF. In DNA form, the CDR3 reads TGTGCCAGCAGCTCGACAGGAAACACCGGGGAGCTGTTTTTT.

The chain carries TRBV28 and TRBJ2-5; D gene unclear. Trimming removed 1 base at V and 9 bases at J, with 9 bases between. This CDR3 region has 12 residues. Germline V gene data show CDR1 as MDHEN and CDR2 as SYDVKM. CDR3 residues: CASSLSAGPQYF. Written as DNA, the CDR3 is TGTGCCAGCAGTTTATCTGCAGGTCCCCAGTACTTC.

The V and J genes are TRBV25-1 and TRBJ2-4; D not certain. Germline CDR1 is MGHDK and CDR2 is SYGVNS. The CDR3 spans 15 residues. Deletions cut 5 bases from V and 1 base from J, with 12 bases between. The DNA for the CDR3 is TGTGCCAGCAGTACGAGGATAGAGGCCAAAAACATTCAGTACTTC. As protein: CASSTRIEAKNIQYF.

CDR3 in amino acids: CASSTRSGGYTF. CDR3 nucleotides: TGTGCCAGTAGTACCAGGTCGGGAGGCTACACCTTC. The V call is TRBV19, the J call TRBJ1-2; no firm D call. The CDR3 runs 12 residues. V shed 4 bases and J shed 8 bases, with 11 bases lying between them. CDR1 is LNHDA and CDR2 is SQIVND in the germline V gene (reference sequence).

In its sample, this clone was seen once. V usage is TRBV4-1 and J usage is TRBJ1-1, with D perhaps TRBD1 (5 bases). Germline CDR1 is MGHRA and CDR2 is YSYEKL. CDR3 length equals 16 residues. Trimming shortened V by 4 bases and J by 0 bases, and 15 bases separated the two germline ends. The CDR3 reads CASSLGAGEVNTEAFF. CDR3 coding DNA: TGCGCCAGCAGCCTTGGGGCAGGCGAAGTGAACACTGAAGCTTTCTTT.

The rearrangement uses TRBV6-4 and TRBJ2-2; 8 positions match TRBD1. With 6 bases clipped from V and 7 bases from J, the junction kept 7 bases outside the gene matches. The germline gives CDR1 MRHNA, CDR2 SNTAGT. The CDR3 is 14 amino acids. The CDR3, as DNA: TGTGCCAGCAGGACGGACAGGGCTGGCGGGGAGCTGTTTTTT. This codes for CASRTDRAGGELFF.

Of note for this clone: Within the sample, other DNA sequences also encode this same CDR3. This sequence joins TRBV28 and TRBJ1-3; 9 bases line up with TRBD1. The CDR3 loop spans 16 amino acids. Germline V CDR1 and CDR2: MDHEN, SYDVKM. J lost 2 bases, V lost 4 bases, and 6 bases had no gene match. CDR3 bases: TGTGCCAGCAGTTCCCCCGGACAGGGGACTGGAAACACCATATATTTT. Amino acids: CASSSPGQGTGNTIYF.

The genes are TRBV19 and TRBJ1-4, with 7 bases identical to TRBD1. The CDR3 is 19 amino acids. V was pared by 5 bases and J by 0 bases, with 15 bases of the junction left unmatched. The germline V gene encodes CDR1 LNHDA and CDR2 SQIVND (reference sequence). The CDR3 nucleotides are TGTGCCAGTAGTGCACCCCTTTGGGACAGTGGTGCAACTAATGAAAAACTGTTTTTT. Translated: CASSAPLWDSGATNEKLFF.

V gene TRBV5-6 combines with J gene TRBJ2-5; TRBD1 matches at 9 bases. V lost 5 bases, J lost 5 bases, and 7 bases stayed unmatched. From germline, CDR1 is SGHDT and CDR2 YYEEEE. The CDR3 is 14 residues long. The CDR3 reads CASSTGGFGETQYF. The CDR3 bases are TGTGCCAGCAGTACAGGGGGCTTCGGGGAGACCCAGTACTTC. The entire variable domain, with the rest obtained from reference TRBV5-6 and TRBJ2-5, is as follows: DAGVTQSPTHLIKTRGQQVTLRCSPKSGHDTVSWYQQALGQGPQFIFQYYEEEERQRGNFPDRFSGHQFPNYSSELNVNALLLGDSALYLCASSTGGFGETQYFGPGTRLLVL.

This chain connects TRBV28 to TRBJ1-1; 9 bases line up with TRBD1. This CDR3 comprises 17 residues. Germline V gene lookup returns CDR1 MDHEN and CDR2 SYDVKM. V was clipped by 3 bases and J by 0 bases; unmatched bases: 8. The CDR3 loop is CASSFSDRGTMNTEAFF. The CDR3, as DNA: TGTGCCAGCAGTTTCTCAGACAGGGGGACCATGAACACTGAAGCTTTCTTT.

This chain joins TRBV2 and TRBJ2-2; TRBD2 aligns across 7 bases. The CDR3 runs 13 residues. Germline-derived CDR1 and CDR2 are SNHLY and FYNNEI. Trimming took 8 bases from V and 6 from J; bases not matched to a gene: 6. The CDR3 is CASLAGEPGELFF. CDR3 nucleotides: TGTGCCAGCCTGGCGGGAGAGCCCGGGGAGCTGTTTTTT.

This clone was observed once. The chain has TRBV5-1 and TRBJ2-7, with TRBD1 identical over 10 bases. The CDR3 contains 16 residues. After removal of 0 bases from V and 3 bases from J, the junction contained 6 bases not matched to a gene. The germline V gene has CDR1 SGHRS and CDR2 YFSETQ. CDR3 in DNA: TGCGCCAGCAGCTTGGCCCGGGACAGGGGCGACTACGAGCAGTACTTC. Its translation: CASSLARDRGDYEQYF. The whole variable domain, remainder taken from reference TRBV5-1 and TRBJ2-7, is KAGVTQTPRYLIKTRGQQVTLSCSPISGHRSVSWYQQTPGQGLQFLFEYFSETQRNKGNFPGRFSGRQFSNSRSEMNVSTLELGDSALYLCASSLARDRGDYEQYFGPGTRLTVT.

The CDR3 protein is CASSLGGTYNNEQFF. The CDR3 nucleotides are TGTGCCAGCAGCTTAGGCGGGACTTATAACAATGAGCAGTTCTTC. The chain is built from TRBV7-2 and TRBJ2-1; TRBD2 might be the D (6 bases). Germline V gene lookup returns CDR1 SGHTA and CDR2 FQGNSA. This CDR3 spans 15 amino acids. V shed 1 base and J shed 5 bases, with 12 bases lying between them. Combining the CDR3 with reference TRBV7-2 and TRBJ2-1 gives the whole variable domain GAGVSQSPSNKVTEKGKDVELRCDPISGHTALYWYRQSLGQGLEFLIYFQGNSAPDKSGLPSDRFSAERTGGSVSTLTIQRTQQEDSAVYLCASSLGGTYNNEQFFGPGTRLTVL.